This passage covers 24 T cell receptor beta chains from one sample sequenced in a study of blood T cell repertoires in COVID-19 (dated by TCRdb to 2019 to 2021). Library preparation used the immunoSEQ multiplex PCR assay. Held by TCRdb, this immuneACCESS table contains in-frame sequences only and omits some clones. Under half of the omission traces to an unresolved V gene where checked; the cause of the rest is unknown. The sample has 200,000 to 250,000 clones on record, more than 75% of them singletons. The biggest ten clones account for about 4.3% of the sample. The sequenced material came from PBMCs or T cells enriched from blood (not recorded which). These receptors were taken from a man aged 25-40 years with acute COVID-19.

The CDR3 is CASRGLGTDTQYF. DNA of the CDR3: TGTGCCAGCAGGGGGCTCGGCACAGATACGCAGTATTTT. This rearrangement joins TRBV27 to TRBJ2-3, with a tentative D call TRBD1 (5 bases). V lost 6 bases, J lost 1 base, and 8 bases lay in between. The CDR3 runs 13 residues. The V gene's germline CDR1 is MNHEY and CDR2 SMNVEV (reference sequence).

The chain has TRBV5-1 and TRBJ1-5; D is possibly TRBD1 (5 bases). V was shortened by 3 bases and J by 3 bases, with 13 bases between the two germline ends. This CDR3 has 15 residues. CDR1 is SGHRS, CDR2 YFSETQ, per germline. The CDR3 DNA reads as TGCGCCAGCAGCTCGGGGGACCTATCCAATCAGCCCCAGCATTTT. As protein: CASSSGDLSNQPQHF.

This clone has a single count. The CDR3 here is CASSPRGLAGGTNTGELFF. DNA for the CDR3: TGCGCCAGCAGTCCCCGGGGACTAGCGGGGGGGACGAACACCGGGGAGCTGTTTTTT. This chain connects TRBV10-1 to TRBJ2-2, with 16 positions matching TRBD2. Germline trimming cut 5 bases from V and 0 bases from J; bases unmatched to any gene: 6. The CDR3 is 19 residues long. CDR1 is WNHNN and CDR2 is SYGVQD in the germline V gene (reference sequence).

The CDR3 bases are TGTGCCAGCAGCTCCGGGGGTTCACTCCACTTT. This encodes CASSSGGSLHF. This chain connects TRBV7-9 to TRBJ1-6, with a weak D call TRBD1 (5 bases). CDR3 length equals 11 residues. V dropped 4 bases and J dropped 16 bases, with 11 bases sitting between them. CDR1 and CDR2 (germline): SEHNR, FQNEAQ (reference sequence).

The genes are TRBV18 and TRBJ1-5; possible D gene TRBD1, 6 bases. This CDR3 region has 16 residues. Germline V gives CDR1 KGHSH, CDR2 LQKENI. V dropped 3 bases and J dropped 3 bases, with 15 bases sitting between them. The CDR3 sequence is CASSPSGVISNQPQHF. For the CDR3, the DNA is TGTGCCAGCTCACCCTCAGGGGTAATTTCCAATCAGCCCCAGCATTTT.

The gene calls are TRBV5-6 and TRBJ2-1; 9 nucleotides match TRBD1. The V gene end was trimmed by 1 base and the J gene end by 14 bases; junction bases not matched to a gene: 7. The CDR3 sequence is 13 residues long. Germline V lookup: CDR1 SGHDT, CDR2 YYEEEE. Here the CDR3 reads CASSLPLTGGEFF. As DNA, the CDR3 is TGTGCCAGCAGCTTGCCCCTTACAGGGGGCGAGTTCTTC. Full variable domain (outside the CDR3, taken from reference TRBV5-6 and TRBJ2-1): DAGVTQSPTHLIKTRGQQVTLRCSPKSGHDTVSWYQQALGQGPQFIFQYYEEEERQRGNFPDRFSGHQFPNYSSELNVNALLLGDSALYLCASSLPLTGGEFFGPGTRLTVL.

The rearrangement joins TRBV20-1 to TRBJ2-7, with 9 bases aligning to TRBD1. The germline CDR1 and CDR2 sequences are DFQATT and SNEGSKA (reference sequence). V shed 3 bases and J 4 bases; nucleotides not matched to a gene: 13. The CDR3 is 16 amino acids. The CDR3: CSASIWVGQGFYEQYF. The CDR3 nucleotides are TGCAGTGCTAGTATTTGGGTAGGACAGGGGTTTTACGAGCAGTACTTC.

The chain is built from TRBV19 and TRBJ1-1; D uncertain. Germline CDR1 and CDR2: LNHDA and SQIVND (reference sequence). Trimming removed 7 bases from V and 1 base from J, with 7 bases in between. This CDR3 region has 12 residues. The CDR3 sequence is CASTAGNTEAFF. The CDR3 DNA reads as TGTGCCAGTACCGCGGGGAACACTGAAGCTTTCTTT. Supplemented by reference TRBV19 and TRBJ1-1, the full variable domain reads DGGITQSPKYLFRKEGQNVTLSCEQNLNHDAMYWYRQDPGQGLRLIYYSQIVNDFQKGDIAEGYSVSREKKESFPLTVTSAQKNPTAFYLCASTAGNTEAFFGQGTRLTVV.

This chain joins TRBV7-7 and TRBJ2-1; 8 nucleotides agree with TRBD1. Germline V gives CDR1 SSHAT, CDR2 FNYEAQ (reference sequence). This CDR3 is 15 amino acids long. The trim removed 1 base at V and 8 bases at J, leaving 7 bases unmatched. CDR3 residues: CASSLGQGASHEQFF. The CDR3 DNA reads as TGTGCCAGCAGCTTAGGGCAGGGGGCCTCCCATGAGCAGTTCTTC.

To note about this clone: Other DNA sequences in the same sample also yield this CDR3. The chain is built from TRBV5-1 and TRBJ2-3; 7 positions agree with TRBD1. The V gene end was trimmed by 1 base and the J gene end by 1 base; junction bases not matched to a gene: 3. The CDR3 is 15 amino acids. Germline V lookup: CDR1 SGHRS, CDR2 YFSETQ. CDR3 in DNA: TGCGCCAGCAGCTTGAGGGGGCTGGGCACAGATACGCAGTATTTT. Its translation is CASSLRGLGTDTQYF.

This clone turned up a few times. The chain is built from TRBV7-3 and TRBJ2-5, with a tentative D call TRBD1 (6 bases). The V and J ends lost 5 bases and 2 bases respectively, with 9 bases between them. The CDR3 spans 13 residues. Germline assignment: CDR1 SGHTA and CDR2 FQGTGA. The CDR3 coding sequence is TGTGCCAGCAGCATACAGGGACAAGAGACCCAGTACTTC. Translation gives CASSIQGQETQYF.

The J gene is TRBJ2-5, the V gene TRBV5-1, with 9 positions matching TRBD2. Germline trimming cut 4 bases from V and 5 bases from J; bases unmatched to any gene: 12. Germline CDR1 is SGHRS and CDR2 is YFSETQ. This CDR3 is 16 amino acids long. The CDR3 region has the DNA TGCGCCAGCAGCCCGATGGTAGCGGGGGCTGGGGAGACCCAGTACTTC. It specifies CASSPMVAGAGETQYF.

The CDR3 DNA reads as TGTGCCAGCAGCCCCCCTTGGCCGAGCGGGGGTAAGGCAGATACGCAGTATTTT. It encodes CASSPPWPSGGKADTQYF. This chain connects TRBV14 to TRBJ2-3; 8 bases align to TRBD2. The CDR3 has 18 amino acids. The germline V gene encodes CDR1 SGHDN and CDR2 FVKESK. With 4 bases clipped from V and 4 bases from J, the junction kept 16 bases outside the gene matches.

This chain uses TRBV5-1 with TRBJ1-3; D is undetermined. V lost 0 bases and J lost 3, with 4 bases in between. Germline CDR1 reads SGHRS; CDR2 reads YFSETQ. This CDR3 comprises 13 residues. The CDR3 loop reads CASSLAIGNTIYF. The CDR3 DNA sequence: TGCGCCAGCAGCTTGGCTATTGGAAACACCATATATTTT.

The chain combines TRBV6-5 with TRBJ1-1; TRBD1 aligns across 8 bases. Trimming cost V 2 bases and J 5 bases; bases outside gene matches: 1. This CDR3 comprises 13 residues. Per germline, CDR1 MNHEY and CDR2 SVGAGI. CDR3 region: CASSYGQGTEAFF. CDR3 coding DNA: TGTGCCAGCAGTTACGGACAGGGTACTGAAGCTTTCTTT.

V gene TRBV24-1 combines with J gene TRBJ2-1; 9 positions match TRBD1. Looked up from germline, CDR1 is KGHDR and CDR2 is SFDVKD. CDR3 size: 14 residues. The ends lost 7 bases at V and 9 bases at J; junction bases unmatched: 9. As DNA, the CDR3 is TGTGCCACCAGCATCCGGACAGGGGTTCGTGAGCAGTTCTTC. This gives the protein CATSIRTGVREQFF.

The CDR3 bases are TGTGCCAGCAGTACAAGACAGGGACTGACTGAAGCTTTCTTT. Translation: CASSTRQGLTEAFF. The rearrangement joins TRBV5-5 to TRBJ1-1, with 7 positions matching TRBD1. CDR1 SGHKS and CDR2 YYEKEE come from the germline V gene (reference sequence). There are 14 residues in the CDR3. J gave up 5 bases and V 5 bases, and 9 bases lay outside the gene matches.

This sequence joins TRBV12-3 or TRBV12-4 and TRBJ1-2; D call uncertain. Trimming took off 11 bases at V and 0 bases at J, with 13 bases between the two ends. The CDR3 runs 13 residues. This chain's CDR3 is CASGGLPNYGYTF. The CDR3 DNA reads TGTGCCTCAGGAGGACTACCTAACTATGGCTACACCTTC.

The CDR3 DNA sequence: TGTGCCAGCACCTTCGTAGCGGGCTCCTACAATGAGCAGTTCTTC. Translating it yields CASTFVAGSYNEQFF. The chain links TRBV7-9 to TRBJ2-1, with 7 bases matching TRBD2. Germline assignment: CDR1 SEHNR and CDR2 FQNEAQ (reference sequence). The CDR3 has 15 residues. The junction had 6 bases not matched to a gene; V was cut back by 7 bases and J by 0 bases.

The rearrangement uses TRBV4-1 and TRBJ1-2; 7 bases match TRBD1. The CDR3 consists of 16 residues. The V gene end was trimmed by 4 bases and the J gene end by 3 bases; junction bases not matched to a gene: 11. The germline CDR1 and CDR2 sequences are MGHRA and YSYEKL. The CDR3 nucleotides read TGCGCCAGCAGCCTCGGCTCCACAGGGGCTTACTATGGCTACACCTTC. It encodes CASSLGSTGAYYGYTF.

The J gene is TRBJ2-1, the V gene TRBV19; 8 nucleotides agree with TRBD2. Trimming removed 7 bases from V and 7 bases from J; junction bases left unmatched: 9. The CDR3 is 14 residues long. Germline-derived CDR1 and CDR2 are LNHDA and SQIVND (reference sequence). The DNA of the CDR3 is TGTGCCAGTATTGACGGGGGGGCAAGGAATGAGCAGTTCTTC. Its translation is CASIDGGARNEQFF.

V gene TRBV6-5 combines with J gene TRBJ1-2; tentative D call: TRBD1 (5 bases). The CDR3 is 12 amino acids. V shed 3 bases and J shed 5 bases, with 7 bases lying between them. Germline V lookup: CDR1 MNHEY, CDR2 SVGAGI. CDR3 nucleotide sequence: TGTGCCAGCAGTTATGGGGGGTATGGCTACACCTTC. Translating gives CASSYGGYGYTF.

V gene TRBV15 combines with J gene TRBJ1-6; possible D gene TRBD1, 5 bases. The CDR3 contains 13 residues. The V gene's germline CDR1 is LNHNV and CDR2 YYDKDF (reference sequence). V was cut by 1 base and J by 10 bases, with 8 bases left in between. Written as DNA, the CDR3 is TGTGCCACCAGCAGAGTGGGGGGATCACCCCTCCACTTT. Translation gives CATSRVGGSPLHF.

The V gene is TRBV9, the J gene TRBJ1-5; D possibly corresponds to TRBD1 (5 bases). The CDR3 spans 14 residues. Looked up from germline, CDR1 is SGDLS and CDR2 is YYNGEE. V shed 3 bases and J shed 4 bases, with 11 bases lying between them. The CDR3 region is CASSAAGGNQPQHF. The CDR3 DNA reads as TGTGCCAGCAGCGCCGCCGGGGGGAATCAGCCCCAGCATTTT.